The 15 T cell receptor beta chains given below trace back to one sample, sequenced in a study of blood T cell repertoires in COVID-19 (dated by TCRdb to 2019 to 2021). The library came from the immunoSEQ multiplex PCR assay. TCRdb mirrors the immuneACCESS table, restricted to in-frame sequences. Some clones are absent from its copies; in checked studies, under half trace to an unresolved V gene, and the reason for the others is unknown. This sample gives about 310,000 clones in total; around 86% of them show up just once. The ten most abundant clones make up 1% of the sample. The sequenced sample consisted of peripheral blood. The receptors here all came from a man aged 45 to 65 with active or convalescent COVID-19.

This chain links TRBV24-1 with TRBJ2-1; D may be TRBD2 (5 bases). The CDR3 covers 17 residues. Germline V gene sequence: CDR1 KGHDR, CDR2 SFDVKD. V gave up 4 bases and J gave up 1 base, with 16 bases separating them. The CDR3: CATSDSGVSSSYNEQFF. In DNA, the CDR3 is TGTGCCACCAGTGACTCCGGGGTAAGCAGTTCCTACAATGAGCAGTTCTTC.

The chain combines TRBV7-6 with TRBJ2-7, with unresolved D. Germline CDR1 reads SGHVS; CDR2 reads FNYEAQ. V lost 6 bases to trimming and J lost 3 bases, with 12 bases between them. The CDR3 loop spans 13 amino acids. Here the CDR3 reads CASSQVLSYEQYF. The CDR3 nucleotides are TGTGCCAGCAGTCAGGTATTAAGCTACGAGCAGTACTTC.

DNA of the CDR3: TGCGCCAGCAGCTTGGGAGGGGGAGAGACCCAGTACTTC. It is translated as CASSLGGGETQYF. J is TRBJ2-5 and V is TRBV5-1; tentatively, D is TRBD1 (6 bases). V was pared by 0 bases and J by 4 bases, with 7 bases between. Germline values: CDR1 SGHRS, CDR2 YFSETQ. CDR3 length equals 13 residues.

This clone was recorded only once. The genes are TRBV5-1 and TRBJ1-1; unclear D gene. V was trimmed by 4 bases and J by 9 bases, leaving 16 bases between them. CDR1 and CDR2 from the germline V gene are SGHRS and YFSETQ. The CDR3 length is 13 residues. The CDR3 region is CASSTDGSNQAFF. The DNA for the CDR3 is TGCGCCAGCAGCACGGACGGGAGCAACCAAGCTTTCTTT.

V is TRBV30 and J is TRBJ2-1; 9 nucleotides agree with TRBD1. J lost 9 bases, V lost 5 bases, and 11 bases had no gene match. The CDR3 loop spans 14 amino acids. Germline-derived CDR1 and CDR2 are GTSNPN and SVGIG (reference sequence). CDR3 nucleotides: TGTGCCTGGGCCCCCGGGACAGGGTCAGTTGAGCAGTTCTTC. It is translated as CAWAPGTGSVEQFF.

The gene calls are TRBV19 and TRBJ2-2; TRBD1 matches 10 bases. V lost 2 bases to trimming and J lost 6 bases; unmatched junction nucleotides: 12. Per germline, CDR1 LNHDA and CDR2 SQIVND (reference sequence). CDR3 length equals 18 residues. In DNA, the CDR3 is TGTGCCAGTAGTATACCTACCGGGACAGGGGATGGTGCCGGGGAGCTGTTTTTT. This encodes CASSIPTGTGDGAGELFF.

The chain couples TRBV7-2 to TRBJ1-2; maybe TRBD1 (5 bases). Germline-derived CDR1 and CDR2 are SGHTA and FQGNSA. V shed 1 base and J shed 0 bases, with 9 bases lying between them. The CDR3 has 15 residues. In nucleotides, the CDR3 is TGTGCCAGCAGCTTAGGGGGCAGTACTAACTATGGCTACACCTTC. Its translation: CASSLGGSTNYGYTF.

Only one count was recorded for this clone. The gene calls are TRBV11-2 and TRBJ2-1; 7 nucleotides align to TRBD2. The CDR3 loop spans 15 amino acids. Germline V gives CDR1 SGHAT, CDR2 FQNNGV. The V gene end was trimmed by 8 bases and the J gene end by 1 base; junction bases not matched to a gene: 8. The chain's CDR3 is CASGRGGSSYNEQFF. CDR3 in DNA: TGTGCCAGCGGGAGGGGCGGGAGTTCCTACAATGAGCAGTTCTTC.

The rearrangement joins TRBV28 to TRBJ2-3, with 8 bases identical to TRBD2. Germline V gene sequence: CDR1 MDHEN, CDR2 SYDVKM. The J segment lost 5 bases and the V segment lost 2 bases, leaving 12 bases of the junction unmatched. CDR3 length: 17 residues. The CDR3 sequence: CASSLIRDGRAGDTQYF. CDR3 sequence (DNA): TGTGCCAGCAGTTTAATTCGGGACGGGAGGGCTGGAGATACGCAGTATTTT. Full variable domain (rest looked up from reference TRBV28 and TRBJ2-3): DVKVTQSSRYLVKRTGEKVFLECVQDMDHENMFWYRQDPGLGLRLIYFSYDVKMKEKGDIPEGYSVSREKKERFSLILESASTNQTSMYLCASSLIRDGRAGDTQYFGPGTRLTVL.

This clone showed up just a few times. This rearrangement joins TRBV24-1 to TRBJ1-2; 8 nucleotides line up with TRBD1. Germline trimming cut 3 bases from V and 2 bases from J; bases unmatched to any gene: 4. This CDR3 contains 15 residues. The germline V gene encodes CDR1 KGHDR and CDR2 SFDVKD. CDR3 in amino acids: CATSDRGQGNYGYTF. For the CDR3, the DNA is TGTGCCACCAGTGATCGCGGACAGGGCAACTATGGCTACACCTTC.

This chain links TRBV7-9 with TRBJ1-1, with unresolved D. CDR1 is SEHNR and CDR2 is FQNEAQ in the germline V gene (reference sequence). This CDR3 region has 13 residues. V shed 3 bases and J shed 0 bases, with 5 bases lying between them. As DNA, the CDR3 is TGTGCCAGCAGCTTTCGTTTGAACACTGAAGCTTTCTTT. It encodes CASSFRLNTEAFF.

The rearrangement uses TRBV28 and TRBJ2-7, with D maybe TRBD2 (6 bases). In germline, CDR1 is MDHEN, CDR2 SYDVKM. Trimming took 6 bases from V and 4 from J, leaving 16 bases between them. The CDR3 covers 14 residues. For the CDR3, the DNA is TGTGCCAGCAGCCTTGCGGGATCGGGGTACGAGCAGTACTTC. Its protein product is CASSLAGSGYEQYF.

The V gene is TRBV6-2 or TRBV6-3, the J gene TRBJ1-6; 8 bases are shared with TRBD1. Germline lookup yields CDR1 MNHEY and CDR2 SVGEGT. With V trimmed by 4 bases and J by 7 bases, 18 bases remained unmatched. The CDR3 length is 19 residues. CDR3 in DNA: TGTGCCAGCAGTTGGCCTGGACAGGGTTTGTTCTCGGTGAATTCACCCCTCCACTTT. Translation gives CASSWPGQGLFSVNSPLHF.

The chain carries TRBV18 and TRBJ2-3; no reliable D call. CDR1 and CDR2 (germline): KGHSH, LQKENI. V lost 2 bases, J lost 2 bases, and 14 bases lay in between. The CDR3 consists of 16 residues. The CDR3 sequence is CASSPDVWLPTDTQYF. CDR3 nucleotide sequence: TGTGCCAGCTCACCAGATGTCTGGCTCCCCACAGATACGCAGTATTTT. Looking up the rest from reference TRBV18 and TRBJ2-3 gives the full variable domain: NAGVMQNPRHLVRRRGQEARLRCSPMKGHSHVYWYRQLPEEGLKFMVYLQKENIIDESGMPKERFSAEFPKEGPSILRIQQVVRGDSAAYFCASSPDVWLPTDTQYFGPGTRLTVL.

This clone was seen once. V is TRBV5-1 and J is TRBJ1-2; D may be TRBD1 (5 bases). Between the trimmed V and J ends, which lost 0 bases and 6 bases, there was a span of 12 bases. Germline CDR1 SGHRS, CDR2 YFSETQ. The CDR3 runs to 14 residues. The CDR3 region has the DNA TGCGCCAGCAGCTTGGAGGGCAGGGCGCATGGCTACACCTTC. Translated, it gives CASSLEGRAHGYTF.